The clone carrying this T cell receptor (beta chain) was counted a few times. Germline CDR1 MNHNS, CDR2 SASEGT. V was trimmed by 2 bases and J by 11 bases, leaving 15 bases between them. The CDR3 is 13 amino acids. The entry originates in a study of blood T cell repertoires in COVID-19. Study in general: The cDNA or gDNA used as material had been derived from T cells, B-cell-depleted T cells, or PBMCs.

Sequencing used immunoSEQ multiplex PCR; TCRdb keeps in-frame clones, though not all of them. The sample lists about 310,000 clones, around 90% occurring once. V usage is TRBV6-1 and J usage is TRBJ1-1; D not resolved. The sequence was collected from a man aged 50 to 60 with active or convalescent COVID-19. Sequenced sample: peripheral blood. The DNA for the CDR3 is TGTGCCAGCAGTGAATCCTCCGTCCTACGGGCTTTCTTT. The encoded protein is CASSESSVLRAFF.